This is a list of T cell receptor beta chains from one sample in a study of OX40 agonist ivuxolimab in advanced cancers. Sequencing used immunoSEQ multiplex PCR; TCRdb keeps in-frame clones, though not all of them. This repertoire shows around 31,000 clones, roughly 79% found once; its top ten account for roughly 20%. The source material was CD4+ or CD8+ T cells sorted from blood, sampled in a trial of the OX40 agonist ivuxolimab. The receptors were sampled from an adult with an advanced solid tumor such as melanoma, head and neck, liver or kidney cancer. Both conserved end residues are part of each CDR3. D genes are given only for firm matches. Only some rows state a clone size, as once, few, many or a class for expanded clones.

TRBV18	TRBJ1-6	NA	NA	CASSPPSVINSPLHF	TGTGCCAGCTCACCCCCTTCAGTTATTAATTCACCCCTCCACTTT
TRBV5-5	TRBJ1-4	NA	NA	CASSLSGSDEKLFF	TGTGCCAGCAGCTTGTCAGGGTCGGATGAAAAACTGTTTTTT
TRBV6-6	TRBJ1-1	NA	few	CASSAGYWPVAEAFF	TGTGCCAGCAGTGCAGGGTACTGGCCGGTCGCTGAAGCTTTCTTT
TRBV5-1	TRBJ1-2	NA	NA	CASRGTEQSGYTF	TGCGCCAGCCGAGGGACGGAACAAAGTGGCTACACCTTC
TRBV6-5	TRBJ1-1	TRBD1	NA	CASSYRGLRAFF	TGTGCCAGCAGTTACAGGGGGCTAAGAGCTTTCTTT
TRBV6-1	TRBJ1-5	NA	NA	CASSEVGSSLGPQHF	TGTGCCAGCAGTGAAGTGGGCTCCTCGTTGGGGCCCCAGCATTTT
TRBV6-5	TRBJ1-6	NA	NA	CASSYSIAHNSPLHF	TGTGCCAGCAGTTACTCGATAGCACATAATTCACCCCTCCACTTT
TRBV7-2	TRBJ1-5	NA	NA	CASSPEYSNQPQHF	TGTGCCAGCAGCCCAGAGTATAGCAATCAGCCCCAGCATTTT
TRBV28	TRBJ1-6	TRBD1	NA	CASSLHGQGGSPLHF	TGTGCCAGCAGTTTACACGGACAGGGAGGTTCACCCCTCCACTTT
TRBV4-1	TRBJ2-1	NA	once	CASSGDSKNHEQFF	TGCGCCAGCAGTGGGGACTCCAAGAACCATGAGCAGTTCTTC
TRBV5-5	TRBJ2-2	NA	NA	CASSLLSGTGELFF	TGTGCCAGCAGCCTACTTAGCGGCACCGGGGAGCTGTTTTTT
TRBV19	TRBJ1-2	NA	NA	CASSIEGYYGYTF	TGTGCCAGTAGTATTGAGGGTTATTATGGCTACACCTTC
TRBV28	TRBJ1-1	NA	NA	CASSLDGPPSAFF	TGTGCCAGCAGTTTAGACGGGCCGCCGTCGGCTTTCTTT
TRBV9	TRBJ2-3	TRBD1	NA	CASSASTGQGAGGLNTQYF	TGTGCCAGCAGCGCCTCTACGGGACAGGGGGCCGGGGGTTTAAATACGCAGTATTTT
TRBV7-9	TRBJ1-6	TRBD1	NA	CASSVSGTGGYNSPLHF	TGTGCCAGCAGCGTTTCGGGGACAGGGGGCTATAATTCACCCCTCCACTTT
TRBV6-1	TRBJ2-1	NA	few	CASSEGPREQFF	TGTGCCAGCAGTGAGGGACCCCGGGAGCAGTTCTTC
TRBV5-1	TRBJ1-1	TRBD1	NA	CASRPPGGVNTEAFF	TGCGCCAGCAGACCCCCAGGGGGTGTGAACACTGAAGCTTTCTTT
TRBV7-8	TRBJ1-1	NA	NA	CASSLAWGGMNTEAFF	TGTGCCAGCAGCTTAGCGTGGGGGGGGATGAACACTGAAGCTTTCTTT
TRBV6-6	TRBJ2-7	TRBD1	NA	CASRTGTGRIEQYF	TGTGCCAGCAGGACCGGGACAGGGCGAATCGAGCAGTACTTC
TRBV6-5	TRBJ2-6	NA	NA	CASSRDSGANVLTF	TGTGCCAGCAGCCGGGACTCTGGGGCCAACGTCCTGACTTTC
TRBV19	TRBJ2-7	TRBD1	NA	CASSSMGQGVAQYF	TGTGCCAGTAGTTCGATGGGCCAGGGGGTAGCGCAGTACTTC
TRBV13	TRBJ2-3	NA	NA	CASSPGSGGPPDTQYF	TGTGCCAGCAGCCCAGGATCAGGGGGGCCCCCAGATACGCAGTATTTT
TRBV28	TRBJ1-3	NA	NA	CASTVGHRIGNTIYF	TGTGCCAGCACCGTGGGTCACAGAATAGGAAACACCATATATTTT
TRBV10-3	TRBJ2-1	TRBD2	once	CAIRSGVREVEQFF	TGTGCCATCAGGAGCGGGGTACGGGAGGTCGAGCAGTTCTTC
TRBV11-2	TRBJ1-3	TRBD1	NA	CASTNPTGGGNTIYF	TGTGCCAGCACCAACCCGACAGGGGGCGGAAACACCATATATTTT
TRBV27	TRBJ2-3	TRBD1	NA	CASRGAGTGEDTQYF	TGTGCCAGCAGGGGAGCAGGGACAGGGGAAGATACGCAGTATTTT
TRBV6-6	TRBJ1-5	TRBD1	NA	CASQLTGSNQPQHF	TGTGCCAGCCAATTGACAGGGAGCAATCAGCCCCAGCATTTT
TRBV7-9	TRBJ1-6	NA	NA	CASSSDRTVNSPLHF	TGTGCCAGCAGCTCCGACAGGACCGTTAATTCACCCCTCCACTTT
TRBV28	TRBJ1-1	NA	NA	CASRYILGAGDTEAFF	TGTGCCAGCAGATACATCCTCGGGGCAGGAGACACTGAAGCTTTCTTT
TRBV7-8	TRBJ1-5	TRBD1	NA	CASSPDRANQPQHF	TGTGCCAGCAGCCCAGACAGGGCAAATCAGCCCCAGCATTTT
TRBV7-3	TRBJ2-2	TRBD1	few	CASRATGVGELFF	TGTGCCAGCCGAGCGACAGGGGTCGGGGAGCTGTTTTTT
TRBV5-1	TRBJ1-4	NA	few	CASMRGTRNNEKLFF	TGCGCCAGCATGAGGGGGACGCGGAACAATGAAAAACTGTTTTTT
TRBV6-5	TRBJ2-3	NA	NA	CASRGPGTDTQYF	TGTGCCAGCAGAGGGCCCGGCACAGATACGCAGTATTTT
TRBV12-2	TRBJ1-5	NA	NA	CASRLARQGSEEGRPQHF	TGTGCAAGTCGCTTAGCGAGACAGGGTTCGGAGGAGGGTCGGCCCCAGCATTTT
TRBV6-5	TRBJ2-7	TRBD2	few	CASGSGRVGEQYF	TGTGCCAGCGGAAGCGGGAGAGTTGGCGAGCAGTACTTC
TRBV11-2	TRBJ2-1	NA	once	CASSSFGGYNEQFF	TGTGCCAGCAGCTCGTTTGGAGGATACAATGAGCAGTTCTTC
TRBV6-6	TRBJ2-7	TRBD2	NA	CASSYLGGGYEQYF	TGTGCCAGCAGTTACTTGGGGGGGGGATACGAGCAGTACTTC
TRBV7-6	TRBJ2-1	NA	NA	CASSLGQNNEQFF	TGTGCCAGCAGCTTAGGACAGAACAATGAGCAGTTCTTC
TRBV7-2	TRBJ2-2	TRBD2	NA	CASSLVRGGSFTGELFF	TGTGCCAGCAGCTTAGTGCGGGGGGGCTCTTTCACCGGGGAGCTGTTTTTT
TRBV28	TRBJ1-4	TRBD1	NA	CASSPPGTGGEKLFF	TGTGCCAGCAGTCCCCCGGGGACAGGGGGTGAAAAACTGTTTTTT
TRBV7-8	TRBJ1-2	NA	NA	CASSPPGYGYTF	TGTGCCAGCAGCCCCCCCGGATATGGCTACACCTTC